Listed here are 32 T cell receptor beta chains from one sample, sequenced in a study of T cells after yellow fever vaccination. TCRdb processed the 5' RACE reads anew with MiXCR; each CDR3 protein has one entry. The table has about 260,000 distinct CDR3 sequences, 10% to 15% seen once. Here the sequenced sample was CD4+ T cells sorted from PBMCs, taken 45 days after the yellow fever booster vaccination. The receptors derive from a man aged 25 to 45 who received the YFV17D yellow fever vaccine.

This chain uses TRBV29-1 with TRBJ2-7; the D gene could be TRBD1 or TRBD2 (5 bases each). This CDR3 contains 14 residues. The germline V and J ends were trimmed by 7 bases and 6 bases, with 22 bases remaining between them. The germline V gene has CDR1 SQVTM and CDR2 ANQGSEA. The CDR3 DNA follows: TGCAGCGCAGGCCCGGGACGAATCGCGGGCGAGCAGTACTTC. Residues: CSAGPGRIAGEQYF.

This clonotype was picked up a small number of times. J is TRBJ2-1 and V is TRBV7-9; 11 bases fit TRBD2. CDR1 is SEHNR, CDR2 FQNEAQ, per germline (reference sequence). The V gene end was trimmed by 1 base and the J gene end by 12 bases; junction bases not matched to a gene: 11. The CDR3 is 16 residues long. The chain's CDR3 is CASSLDSGLAASRQFF. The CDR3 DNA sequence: TGTGCCAGCAGCTTAGATTCGGGACTAGCGGCCTCGCGGCAGTTCTTC. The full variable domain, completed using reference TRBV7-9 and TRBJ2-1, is DTGVSQNPRHKITKRGQNVTFRCDPISEHNRLYWYRQTLGQGPEFLTYFQNEAQLEKSRLLSDRFSAERPKGSFSTLEIQRTEQGDSAMYLCASSLDSGLAASRQFFGPGTRLTVL.

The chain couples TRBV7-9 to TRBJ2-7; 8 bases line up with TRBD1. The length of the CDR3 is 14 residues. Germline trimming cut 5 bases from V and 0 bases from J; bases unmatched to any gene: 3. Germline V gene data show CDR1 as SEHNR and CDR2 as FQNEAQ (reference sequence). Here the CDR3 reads CASSRTGPSYEQYF. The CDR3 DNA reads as TGTGCCAGCAGCCGGACAGGGCCCTCCTACGAGCAGTACTTC.

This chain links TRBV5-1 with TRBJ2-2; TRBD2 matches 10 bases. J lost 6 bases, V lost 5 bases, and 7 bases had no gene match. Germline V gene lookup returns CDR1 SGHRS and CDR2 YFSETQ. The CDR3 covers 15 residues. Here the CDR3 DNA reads TGCGCCAGCAGATCATCTAGCGGGAGCCCCGGGGAGCTGTTTTTT. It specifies CASRSSSGSPGELFF.

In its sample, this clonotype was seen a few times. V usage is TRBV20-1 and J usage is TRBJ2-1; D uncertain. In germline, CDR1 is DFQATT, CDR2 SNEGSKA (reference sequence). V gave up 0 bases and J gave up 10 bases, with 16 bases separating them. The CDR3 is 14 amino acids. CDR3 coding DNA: TGCAGTGCTAGAGAGAGTAGCCGAAGAAGCGAGCAGTTCTTC. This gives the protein CSARESSRRSEQFF.

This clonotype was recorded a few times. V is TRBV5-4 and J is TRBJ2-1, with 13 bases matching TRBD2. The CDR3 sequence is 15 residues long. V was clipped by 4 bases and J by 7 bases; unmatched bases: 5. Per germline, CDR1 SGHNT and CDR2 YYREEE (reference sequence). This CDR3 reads CASSRGLAGVNEQFF. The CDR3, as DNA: TGTGCCAGCAGCCGCGGACTAGCGGGAGTAAATGAGCAGTTCTTC.

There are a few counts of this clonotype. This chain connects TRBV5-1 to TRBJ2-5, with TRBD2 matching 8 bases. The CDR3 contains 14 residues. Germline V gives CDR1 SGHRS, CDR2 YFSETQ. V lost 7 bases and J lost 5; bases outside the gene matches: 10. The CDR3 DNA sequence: TGCGCCAGCGGTCGCAGCGGGGGCCCGGAGACCCAGTACTTC. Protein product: CASGRSGGPETQYF.

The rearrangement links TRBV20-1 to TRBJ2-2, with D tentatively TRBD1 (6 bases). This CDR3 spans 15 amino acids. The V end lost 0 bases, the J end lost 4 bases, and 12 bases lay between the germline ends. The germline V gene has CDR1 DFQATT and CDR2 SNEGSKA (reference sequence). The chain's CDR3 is CSAREGARSTGELFF. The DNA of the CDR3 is TGCAGTGCTAGAGAGGGGGCGCGGAGCACCGGGGAGCTGTTTTTT.

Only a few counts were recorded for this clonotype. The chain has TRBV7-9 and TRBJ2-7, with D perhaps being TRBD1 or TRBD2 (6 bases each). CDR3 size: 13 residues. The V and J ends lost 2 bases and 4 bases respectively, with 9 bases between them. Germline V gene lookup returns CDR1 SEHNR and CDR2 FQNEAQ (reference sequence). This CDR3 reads CASSLWGAYEQYF. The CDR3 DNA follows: TGTGCCAGCAGCTTATGGGGGGCTTACGAGCAGTACTTC.

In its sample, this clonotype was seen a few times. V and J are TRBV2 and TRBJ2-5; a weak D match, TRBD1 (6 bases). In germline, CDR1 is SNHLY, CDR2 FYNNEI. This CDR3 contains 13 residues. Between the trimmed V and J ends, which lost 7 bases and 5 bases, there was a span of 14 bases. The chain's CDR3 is CASIQGWAETQYF. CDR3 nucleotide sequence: TGTGCCAGCATCCAGGGGTGGGCGGAGACCCAGTACTTC. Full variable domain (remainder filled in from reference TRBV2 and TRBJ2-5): EPEVTQTPSHQVTQMGQEVILRCVPISNHLYFYWYRQILGQKVEFLVSFYNNEISEKSEIFDDQFSVERPDGSNFTLKIRSTKLEDSAMYFCASIQGWAETQYFGPGTRLLVL.

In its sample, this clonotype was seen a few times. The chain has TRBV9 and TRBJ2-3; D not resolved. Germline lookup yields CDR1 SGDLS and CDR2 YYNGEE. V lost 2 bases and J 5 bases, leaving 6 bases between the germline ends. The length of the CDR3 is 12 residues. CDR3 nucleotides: TGTGCCAGCAGCGTGCAAGGAGATACGCAGTATTTT. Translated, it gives CASSVQGDTQYF.

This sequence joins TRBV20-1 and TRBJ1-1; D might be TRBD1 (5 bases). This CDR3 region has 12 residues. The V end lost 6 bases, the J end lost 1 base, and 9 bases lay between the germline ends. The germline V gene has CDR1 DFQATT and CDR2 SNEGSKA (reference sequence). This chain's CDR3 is CSAGRRNTEAFF. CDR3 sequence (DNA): TGCAGTGCGGGACGGAGGAACACTGAAGCTTTCTTT.

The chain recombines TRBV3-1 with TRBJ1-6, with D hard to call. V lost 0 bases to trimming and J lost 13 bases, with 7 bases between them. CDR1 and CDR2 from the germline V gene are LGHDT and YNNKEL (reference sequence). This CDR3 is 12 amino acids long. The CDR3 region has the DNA TGTGCCAGCAGCCAAGATGAACGGCCCCTCCACTTT. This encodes CASSQDERPLHF.

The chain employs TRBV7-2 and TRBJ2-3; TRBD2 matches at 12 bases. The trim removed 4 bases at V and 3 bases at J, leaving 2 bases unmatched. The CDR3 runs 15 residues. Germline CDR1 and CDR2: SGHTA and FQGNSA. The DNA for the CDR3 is TGTGCCAGCAGCTGGACTAGCGGGAAAACAGATACGCAGTATTTT. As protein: CASSWTSGKTDTQYF.

In nucleotides, the CDR3 is TGTGCCATCAGTGAGTCGGCACAATATAATGAAAAACTGTTTTTT. The encoded protein is CAISESAQYNEKLFF. V gene TRBV10-3 combines with J gene TRBJ1-4; the D is unclear. The CDR3 loop spans 15 amino acids. In germline, CDR1 is ENHRY, CDR2 SYGVKD. V dropped 0 bases and J dropped 4 bases, with 9 bases sitting between them.

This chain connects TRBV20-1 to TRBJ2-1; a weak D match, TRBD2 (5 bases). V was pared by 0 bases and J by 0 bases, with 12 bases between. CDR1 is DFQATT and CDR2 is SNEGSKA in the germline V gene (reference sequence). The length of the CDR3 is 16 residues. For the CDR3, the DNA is TGCAGTGCTAGAGATAGTAGGAGGCTCTCCTACAATGAGCAGTTCTTC. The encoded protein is CSARDSRRLSYNEQFF.

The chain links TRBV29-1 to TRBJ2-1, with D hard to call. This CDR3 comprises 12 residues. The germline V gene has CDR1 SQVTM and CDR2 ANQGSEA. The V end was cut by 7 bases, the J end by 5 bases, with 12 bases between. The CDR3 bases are TGCAGCGCTCAGGCCACTCACAATGAGCAGTTCTTC. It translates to CSAQATHNEQFF.

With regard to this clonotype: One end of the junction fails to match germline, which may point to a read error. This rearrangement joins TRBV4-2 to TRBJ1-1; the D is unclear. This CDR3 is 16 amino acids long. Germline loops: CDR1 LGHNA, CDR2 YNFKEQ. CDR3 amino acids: CASSQVGNQRNPEAFF. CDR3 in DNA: TGTGCCAGCAGCCAAGTAGGAAACCAACGGAACCCTGAAGCTTTCTTT.

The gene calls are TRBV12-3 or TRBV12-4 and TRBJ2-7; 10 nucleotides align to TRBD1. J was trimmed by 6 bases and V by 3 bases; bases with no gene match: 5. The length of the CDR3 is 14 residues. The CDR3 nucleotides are TGTGCCAGCAGTTTCGCGGGACAGGGGTCCGAGCAGTACTTC. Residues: CASSFAGQGSEQYF.

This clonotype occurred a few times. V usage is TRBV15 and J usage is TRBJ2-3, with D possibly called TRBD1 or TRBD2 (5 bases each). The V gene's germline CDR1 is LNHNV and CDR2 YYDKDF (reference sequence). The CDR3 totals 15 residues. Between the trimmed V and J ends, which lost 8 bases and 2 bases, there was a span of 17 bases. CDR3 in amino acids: CATRRTGPDTDTQYF. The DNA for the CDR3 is TGTGCCACCCGGCGGACGGGACCCGACACAGATACGCAGTATTTT. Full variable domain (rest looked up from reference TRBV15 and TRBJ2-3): DAMVIQNPRYQVTQFGKPVTLSCSQTLNHNVMYWYQQKSSQAPKLLFHYYDKDFNNEADTPDNFQSRRPNTSFCFLDIRSPGLGDTAMYLCATRRTGPDTDTQYFGPGTRLTVL.

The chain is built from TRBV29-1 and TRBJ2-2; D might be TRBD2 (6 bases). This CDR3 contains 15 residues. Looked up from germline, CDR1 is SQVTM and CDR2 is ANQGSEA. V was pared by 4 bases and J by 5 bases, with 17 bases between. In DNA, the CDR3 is TGCAGCGTTGGGGGCCCAAACGGGGGTACCGGGGAGCTGTTTTTT. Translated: CSVGGPNGGTGELFF.

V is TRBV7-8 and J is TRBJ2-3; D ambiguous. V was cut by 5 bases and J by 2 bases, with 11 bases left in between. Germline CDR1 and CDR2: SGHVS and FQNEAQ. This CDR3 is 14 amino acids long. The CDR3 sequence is CASSLRFSTDTQYF. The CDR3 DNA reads TGTGCCAGCAGCCTCAGGTTTTCCACAGATACGCAGTATTTT. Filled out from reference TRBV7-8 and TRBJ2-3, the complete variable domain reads GAGVSQSPRYKVAKRGQDVALRCDPISGHVSLFWYQQALGQGPEFLTYFQNEAQLDKSGLPSDRFFAERPEGSVSTLKIQRTQQEDSAVYLCASSLRFSTDTQYFGPGTRLTVL.

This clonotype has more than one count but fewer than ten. The CDR3 DNA sequence: TGCAGCGCGGGACTACTTCAAGAGACCCAGTACTTC. As protein: CSAGLLQETQYF. The chain couples TRBV29-1 to TRBJ2-5; 7 positions match TRBD2. Germline CDR1 SQVTM, CDR2 ANQGSEA. The V gene end was trimmed by 7 bases and the J gene end by 2 bases; junction bases not matched to a gene: 4. CDR3 size: 12 residues. Complete variable domain (other parts from reference TRBV29-1 and TRBJ2-5): SAVISQKPSRDICQRGTSLTIQCQVDSQVTMMFWYRQQPGQSLTLIATANQGSEATYESGFVIDKFPISRPNLTFSTLTVSNMSPEDSSIYLCSAGLLQETQYFGPGTRLLVL.

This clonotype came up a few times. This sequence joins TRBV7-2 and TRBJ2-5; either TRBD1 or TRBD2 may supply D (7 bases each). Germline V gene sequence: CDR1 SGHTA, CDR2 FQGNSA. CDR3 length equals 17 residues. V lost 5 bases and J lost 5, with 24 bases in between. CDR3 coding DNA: TGTGCCAGCAGCCCGCCAGGGGGGGCGCTCGGGCAGGAGACCCAGTACTTC. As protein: CASSPPGGALGQETQYF. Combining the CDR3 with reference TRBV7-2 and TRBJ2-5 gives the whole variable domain GAGVSQSPSNKVTEKGKDVELRCDPISGHTALYWYRQSLGQGLEFLIYFQGNSAPDKSGLPSDRFSAERTGGSVSTLTIQRTQQEDSAVYLCASSPPGGALGQETQYFGPGTRLLVL.

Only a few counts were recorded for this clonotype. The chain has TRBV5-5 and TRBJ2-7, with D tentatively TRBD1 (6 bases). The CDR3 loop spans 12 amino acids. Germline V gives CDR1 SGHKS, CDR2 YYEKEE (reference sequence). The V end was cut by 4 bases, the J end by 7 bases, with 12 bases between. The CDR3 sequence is CASSQLQGEQYF. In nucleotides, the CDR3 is TGTGCCAGCAGCCAACTACAGGGAGAGCAGTACTTC.

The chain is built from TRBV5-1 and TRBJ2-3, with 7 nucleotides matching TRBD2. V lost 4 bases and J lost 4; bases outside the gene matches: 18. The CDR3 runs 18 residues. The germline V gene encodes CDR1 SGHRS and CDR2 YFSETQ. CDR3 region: CASSLNLRGVTVADTQYF. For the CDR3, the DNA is TGCGCCAGCAGCCTAAACCTCCGGGGGGTTACCGTTGCAGATACGCAGTATTTT.

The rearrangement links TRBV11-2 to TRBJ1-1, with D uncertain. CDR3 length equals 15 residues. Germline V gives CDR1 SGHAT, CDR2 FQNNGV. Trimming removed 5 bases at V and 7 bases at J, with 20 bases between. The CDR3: CASSPWRILGFEAFF. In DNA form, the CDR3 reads TGTGCCAGCAGCCCCTGGAGGATTTTAGGGTTTGAAGCTTTCTTT.

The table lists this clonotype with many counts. The CDR3 DNA reads TGTGCCATCTCTAGCGGGGGGTACAATGAGCAGTTCTTC. Translation: CAISSGGYNEQFF. V is TRBV10-3 and J is TRBJ2-1, with 11 positions matching TRBD2. Germline trimming cut 8 bases from V and 4 bases from J; bases unmatched to any gene: 1. The CDR3 length is 13 residues. The germline V gene has CDR1 ENHRY and CDR2 SYGVKD.

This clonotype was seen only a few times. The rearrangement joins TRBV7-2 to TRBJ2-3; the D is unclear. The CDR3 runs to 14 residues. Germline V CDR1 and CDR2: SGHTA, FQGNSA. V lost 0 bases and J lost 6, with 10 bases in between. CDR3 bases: TGTGCCAGCAGCTTAGCGGTAGCAGGTGATACGCAGTATTTT. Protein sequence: CASSLAVAGDTQYF.

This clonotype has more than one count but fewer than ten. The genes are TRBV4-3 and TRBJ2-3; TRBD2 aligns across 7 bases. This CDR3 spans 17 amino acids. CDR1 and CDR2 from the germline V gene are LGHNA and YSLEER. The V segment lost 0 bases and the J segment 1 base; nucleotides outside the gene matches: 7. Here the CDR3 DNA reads TGCGCCAGCAGCCAAGACTTGCCGGGGGGAGGCACAGATACGCAGTATTTT. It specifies CASSQDLPGGGTDTQYF.

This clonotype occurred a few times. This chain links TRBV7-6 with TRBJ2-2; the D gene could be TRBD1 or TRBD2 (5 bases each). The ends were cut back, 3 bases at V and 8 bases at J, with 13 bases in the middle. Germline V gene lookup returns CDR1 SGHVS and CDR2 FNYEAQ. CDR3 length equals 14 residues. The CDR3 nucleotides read TGTGCCAGCAGCTTGGGGACGCCAGGAGGGGAGCTGTTTTTT. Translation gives CASSLGTPGGELFF.

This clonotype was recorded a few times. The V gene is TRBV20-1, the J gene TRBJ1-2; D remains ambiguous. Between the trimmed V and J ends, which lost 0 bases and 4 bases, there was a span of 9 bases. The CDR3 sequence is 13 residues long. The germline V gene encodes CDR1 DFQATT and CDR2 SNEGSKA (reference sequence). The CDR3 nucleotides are TGCAGTGCTAGAGAGCGCTCTCGCTATGGCTACACCTTC. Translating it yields CSARERSRYGYTF.